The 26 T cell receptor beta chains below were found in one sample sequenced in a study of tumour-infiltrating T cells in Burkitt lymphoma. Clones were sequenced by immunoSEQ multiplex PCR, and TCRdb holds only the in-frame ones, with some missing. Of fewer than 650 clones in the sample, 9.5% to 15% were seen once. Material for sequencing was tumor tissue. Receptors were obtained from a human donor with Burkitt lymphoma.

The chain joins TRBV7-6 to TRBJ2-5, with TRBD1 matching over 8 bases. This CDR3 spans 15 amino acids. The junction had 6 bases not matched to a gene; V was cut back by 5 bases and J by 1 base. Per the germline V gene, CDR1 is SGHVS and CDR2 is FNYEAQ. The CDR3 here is CASSLTGGFQETQYF. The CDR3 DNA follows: TGTGCCAGCAGCCTAACAGGGGGATTCCAAGAGACCCAGTACTTC.

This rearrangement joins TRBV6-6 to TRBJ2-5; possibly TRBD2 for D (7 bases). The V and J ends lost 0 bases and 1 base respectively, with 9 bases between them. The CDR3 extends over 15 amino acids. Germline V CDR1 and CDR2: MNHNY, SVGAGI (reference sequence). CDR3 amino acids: CASSYSRGLQETQYF. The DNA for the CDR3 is TGTGCCAGCAGTTACTCGCGGGGGCTCCAAGAGACCCAGTACTTC.

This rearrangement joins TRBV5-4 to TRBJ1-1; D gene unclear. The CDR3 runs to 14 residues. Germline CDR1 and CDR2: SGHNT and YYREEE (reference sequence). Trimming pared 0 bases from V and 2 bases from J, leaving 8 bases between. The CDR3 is CASSLARVNTEAFF. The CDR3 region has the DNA TGTGCCAGCAGCTTGGCCCGGGTAAACACTGAAGCTTTCTTT.

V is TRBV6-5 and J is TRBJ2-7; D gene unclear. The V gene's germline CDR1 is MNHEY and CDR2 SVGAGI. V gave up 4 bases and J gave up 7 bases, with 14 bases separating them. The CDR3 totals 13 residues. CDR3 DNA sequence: TGTGCCAGCAGTTCTATGGCGACTGGAGAGCAGTACTTC. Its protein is CASSSMATGEQYF.

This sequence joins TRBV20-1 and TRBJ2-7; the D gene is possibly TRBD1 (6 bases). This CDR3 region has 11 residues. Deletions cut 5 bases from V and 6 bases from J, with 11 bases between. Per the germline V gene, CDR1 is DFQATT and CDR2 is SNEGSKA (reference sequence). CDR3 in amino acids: CSAARGGEQYF. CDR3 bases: TGCAGTGCTGCCCGAGGGGGCGAGCAGTACTTC.

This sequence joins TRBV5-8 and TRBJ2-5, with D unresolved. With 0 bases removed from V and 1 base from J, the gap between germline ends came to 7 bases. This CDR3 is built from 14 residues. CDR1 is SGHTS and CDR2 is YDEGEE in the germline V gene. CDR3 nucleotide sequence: TGTGCCAGCAGCTTGGGCACGGCCCAAGAGACCCAGTACTTC. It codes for CASSLGTAQETQYF.

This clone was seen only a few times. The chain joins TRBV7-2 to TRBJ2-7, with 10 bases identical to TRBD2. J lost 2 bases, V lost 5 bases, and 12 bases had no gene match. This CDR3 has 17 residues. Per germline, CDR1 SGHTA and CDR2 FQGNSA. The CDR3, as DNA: TGTGCCAGCAGCGTTAGGACCTCGAGCGGGAGGGCCTACGAGCAGTACTTC. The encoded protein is CASSVRTSSGRAYEQYF.

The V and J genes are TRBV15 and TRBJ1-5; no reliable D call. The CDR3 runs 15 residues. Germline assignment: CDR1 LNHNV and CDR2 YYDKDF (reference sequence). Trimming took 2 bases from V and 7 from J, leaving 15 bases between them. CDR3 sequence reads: CATSRKRASGQPQHF. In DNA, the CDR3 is TGTGCCACCAGCAGAAAAAGGGCCTCCGGCCAGCCCCAGCATTTT. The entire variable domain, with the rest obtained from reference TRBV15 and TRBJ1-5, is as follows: DAMVIQNPRYQVTQFGKPVTLSCSQTLNHNVMYWYQQKSSQAPKLLFHYYDKDFNNEADTPDNFQSRRPNTSFCFLDIRSPGLGDTAMYLCATSRKRASGQPQHFGDGTRLSIL.

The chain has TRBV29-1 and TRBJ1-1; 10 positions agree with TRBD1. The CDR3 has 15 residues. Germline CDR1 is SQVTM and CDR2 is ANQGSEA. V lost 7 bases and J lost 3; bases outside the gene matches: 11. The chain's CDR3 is CSAGDRGRGYTEAFF. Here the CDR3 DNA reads TGCAGCGCGGGAGACAGGGGGCGCGGGTACACTGAAGCTTTCTTT.

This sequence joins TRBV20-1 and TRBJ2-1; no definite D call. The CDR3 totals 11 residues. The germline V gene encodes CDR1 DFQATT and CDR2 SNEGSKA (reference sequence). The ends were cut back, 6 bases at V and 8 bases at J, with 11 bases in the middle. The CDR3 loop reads CSATPRDEQFF. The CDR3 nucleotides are TGCAGTGCCACGCCTCGGGATGAGCAGTTCTTC.

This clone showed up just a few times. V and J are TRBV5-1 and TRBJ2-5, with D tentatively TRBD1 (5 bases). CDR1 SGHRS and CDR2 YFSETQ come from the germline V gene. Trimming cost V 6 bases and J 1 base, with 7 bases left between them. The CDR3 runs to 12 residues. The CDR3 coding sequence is TGCGCCAGCACTGACAGCCAAGAGACCCAGTACTTC. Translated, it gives CASTDSQETQYF.

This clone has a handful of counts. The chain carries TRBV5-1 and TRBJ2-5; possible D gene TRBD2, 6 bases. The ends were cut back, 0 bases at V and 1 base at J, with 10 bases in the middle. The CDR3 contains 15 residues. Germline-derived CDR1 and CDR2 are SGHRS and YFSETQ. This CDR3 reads CASSLAAGSQETQYF. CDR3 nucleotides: TGCGCCAGCAGCTTGGCCGCGGGGTCCCAAGAGACCCAGTACTTC.

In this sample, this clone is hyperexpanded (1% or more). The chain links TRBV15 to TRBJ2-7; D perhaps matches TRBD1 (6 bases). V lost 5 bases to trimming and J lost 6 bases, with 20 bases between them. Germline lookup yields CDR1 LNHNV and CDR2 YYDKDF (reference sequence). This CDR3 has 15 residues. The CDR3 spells CATSLDPSGVAEQYF. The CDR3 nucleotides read TGTGCCACCAGCCTCGATCCATCAGGGGTTGCCGAGCAGTACTTC.

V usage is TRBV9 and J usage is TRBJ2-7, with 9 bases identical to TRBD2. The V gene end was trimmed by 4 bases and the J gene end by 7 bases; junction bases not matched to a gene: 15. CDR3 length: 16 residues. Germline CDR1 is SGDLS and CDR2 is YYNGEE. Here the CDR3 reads CASSPGTSPTLGEQYF. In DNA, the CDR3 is TGTGCCAGCAGCCCCGGGACTAGCCCCACCCTGGGAGAGCAGTACTTC.

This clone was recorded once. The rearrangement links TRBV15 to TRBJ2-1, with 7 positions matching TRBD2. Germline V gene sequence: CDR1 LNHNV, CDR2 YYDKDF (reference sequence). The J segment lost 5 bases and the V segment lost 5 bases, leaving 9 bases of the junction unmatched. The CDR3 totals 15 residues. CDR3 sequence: CATSVTSGANNEQFF. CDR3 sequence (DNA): TGTGCCACCAGCGTAACCAGCGGGGCCAACAATGAGCAGTTCTTC.

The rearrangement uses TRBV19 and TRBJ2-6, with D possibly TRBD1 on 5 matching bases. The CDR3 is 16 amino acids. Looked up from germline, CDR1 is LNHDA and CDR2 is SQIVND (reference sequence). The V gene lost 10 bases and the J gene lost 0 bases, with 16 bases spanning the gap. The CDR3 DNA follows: TGTGCCACCCGAAGGGGCCCGTTCTCTGGGGCCAACGTCCTGACTTTC. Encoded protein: CATRRGPFSGANVLTF.

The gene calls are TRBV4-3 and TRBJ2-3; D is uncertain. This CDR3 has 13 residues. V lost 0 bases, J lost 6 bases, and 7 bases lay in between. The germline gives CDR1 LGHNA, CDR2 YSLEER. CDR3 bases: TGCGCCAGCAGCCAAGATCTTTGGGATACGCAGTATTTT. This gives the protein CASSQDLWDTQYF.

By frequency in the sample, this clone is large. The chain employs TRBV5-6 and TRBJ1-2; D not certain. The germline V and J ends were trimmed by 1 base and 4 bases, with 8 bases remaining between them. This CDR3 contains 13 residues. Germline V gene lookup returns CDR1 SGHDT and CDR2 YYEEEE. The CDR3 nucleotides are TGTGCCAGCAGCTTGCCAGCACTCTATGGCTACACCTTC. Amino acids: CASSLPALYGYTF.

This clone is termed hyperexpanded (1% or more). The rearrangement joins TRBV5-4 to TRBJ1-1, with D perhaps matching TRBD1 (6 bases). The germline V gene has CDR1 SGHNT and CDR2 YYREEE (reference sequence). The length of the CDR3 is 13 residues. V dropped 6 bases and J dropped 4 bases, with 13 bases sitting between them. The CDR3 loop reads CASIRGGGTEAFF. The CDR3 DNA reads TGTGCCAGCATCCGGGGGGGCGGCACTGAAGCTTTCTTT. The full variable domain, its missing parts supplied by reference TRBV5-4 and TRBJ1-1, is ETGVTQSPTHLIKTRGQQVTLRCSSQSGHNTVSWYQQALGQGPQFIFQYYREEENGRGNFPPRFSGLQFPNYSSELNVNALELDDSALYLCASIRGGGTEAFFGQGTRLTVV.

The CDR3 sequence is CASSLAEGTEAFF. The CDR3 nucleotides are TGTGCCAGCAGCTTAGCGGAGGGTACTGAAGCTTTCTTT. The chain uses TRBV7-6 and TRBJ1-1; no firm D call. Trimming removed 0 bases from V and 5 bases from J, with 7 bases in between. This CDR3 spans 13 amino acids. CDR1 is SGHVS, CDR2 FNYEAQ, per germline.

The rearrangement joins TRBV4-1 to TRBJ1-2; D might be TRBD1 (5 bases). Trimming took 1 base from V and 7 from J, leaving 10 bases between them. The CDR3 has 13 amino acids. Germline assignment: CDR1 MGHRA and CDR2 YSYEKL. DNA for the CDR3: TGCGCCAGCAGCCAAGGAACAAGGGGTGGCTACACCTTC. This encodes CASSQGTRGGYTF.

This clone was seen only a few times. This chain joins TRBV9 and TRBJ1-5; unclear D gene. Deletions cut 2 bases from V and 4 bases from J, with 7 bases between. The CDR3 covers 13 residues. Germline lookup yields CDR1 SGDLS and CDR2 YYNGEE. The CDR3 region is CASSVGFNQPQHF. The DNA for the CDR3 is TGTGCCAGCAGCGTGGGCTTTAATCAGCCCCAGCATTTT. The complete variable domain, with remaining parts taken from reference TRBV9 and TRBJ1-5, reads DSGVTQTPKHLITATGQRVTLRCSPRSGDLSVYWYQQSLDQGLQFLIQYYNGEERAKGNILERFSAQQFPDLHSELNLSSLELGDSALYFCASSVGFNQPQHFGDGTRLSIL.

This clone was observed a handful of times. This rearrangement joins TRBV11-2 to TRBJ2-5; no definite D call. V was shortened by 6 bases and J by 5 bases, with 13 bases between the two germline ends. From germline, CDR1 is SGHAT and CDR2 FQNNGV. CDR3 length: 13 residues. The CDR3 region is CASRLPPGETQYF. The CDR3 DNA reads TGTGCCAGCAGGCTACCTCCTGGGGAGACCCAGTACTTC.

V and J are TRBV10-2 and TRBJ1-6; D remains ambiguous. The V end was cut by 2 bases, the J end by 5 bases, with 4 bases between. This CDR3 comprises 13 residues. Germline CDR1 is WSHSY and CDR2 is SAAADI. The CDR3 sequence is CASSEGNNSPLHF. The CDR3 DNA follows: TGCGCCAGCAGTGAGGGTAATAATTCACCCCTCCACTTT.

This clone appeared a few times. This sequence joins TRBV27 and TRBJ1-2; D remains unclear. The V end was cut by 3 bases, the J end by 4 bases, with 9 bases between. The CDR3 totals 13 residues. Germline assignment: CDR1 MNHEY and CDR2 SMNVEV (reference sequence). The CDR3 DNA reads TGTGCCAGCAGTTTGGGCGGCGGCTATGGCTACACCTTC. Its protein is CASSLGGGYGYTF.

CDR3 DNA sequence: TGTGCCAGCAGCATGAAACACAGCTCACAAAGTCGGGCCAACGTCCTGACTTTC. Translation: CASSMKHSSQSRANVLTF. V gene TRBV7-4 combines with J gene TRBJ2-6; D ambiguous. The CDR3 is 18 residues long. The germline CDR1 and CDR2 sequences are SGHVT and SQSDAQ. V was shortened by 5 bases and J by 5 bases, with 22 bases between the two germline ends.